These 32 T cell receptor beta chains were all obtained from the same sample, sequenced in a study of early T cells in non-severe SARS-CoV-2 infection. MiXCR, applied by TCRdb to the 5' RACE reads, yields one record per CDR3 protein. The data contain around 57,000 distinct CDR3 sequences, around 8% of them singletons. The material sequenced was whole blood. These receptors came from an adult who was a healthcare worker with PCR-confirmed SARS-CoV-2 infection or an uninfected control (not recorded which).

This clonotype has just a few counts. The chain combines TRBV6-1 with TRBJ1-3; D gene uncertain. The CDR3 is 13 amino acids. The germline V and J ends were trimmed by 1 base and 4 bases, with 5 bases remaining between them. CDR1 is MNHNS, CDR2 SASEGT, per germline. The CDR3 reads CASSEDTGNTIYF. For the CDR3, the DNA is TGTGCCAGCAGTGAAGACACGGGAAACACCATATATTTT.

This clonotype was seen ten or more times. J is TRBJ1-6 and V is TRBV6-5, with no clear D. The CDR3 runs to 13 residues. V was clipped by 6 bases and J by 0 bases, with 3 bases between them. Germline CDR1 is MNHEY and CDR2 is SVGAGI. The CDR3 coding sequence is TGTGCCAGCAGCAGCTCCTATAATTCACCCCTCCACTTT. Amino acids: CASSSSYNSPLHF.

There are many counts of this clonotype. This rearrangement joins TRBV2 to TRBJ1-5; D not certain. In germline, CDR1 is SNHLY, CDR2 FYNNEI. V lost 1 base, J lost 5 bases, and 9 bases lay in between. The CDR3 spans 14 residues. In DNA form, the CDR3 reads TGTGCCAGCAGTGAAGTGGGGAGCTATCAGCCCCAGCATTTT. It encodes CASSEVGSYQPQHF.

This clonotype has at least ten counts. The CDR3 DNA is TGTGCCAGCAGTTCCCCGGGACAGTTCTCTGGAAACACCATATATTTT. Its translation: CASSSPGQFSGNTIYF. This rearrangement joins TRBV6-6 to TRBJ1-3, with 7 bases fitting TRBD1. The CDR3 loop spans 16 amino acids. With 4 bases clipped from V and 0 bases from J, the junction kept 6 bases outside the gene matches. Germline values: CDR1 MNHNY, CDR2 SVGAGI (reference sequence).

This clonotype was picked up many times. This chain joins TRBV10-2 and TRBJ1-5; TRBD1 is a possible D gene (5 bases). Germline CDR1 reads WSHSY; CDR2 reads SAAADI. Trimming took off 9 bases at V and 4 bases at J, with 16 bases between the two ends. This CDR3 is built from 14 residues. CDR3 DNA: TGCGCCAGTGGGGGAGGGGTTAAAAATCAGCCCCAGCATTTT. Its translation is CASGGGVKNQPQHF.

This clonotype has a count of ten or more. The chain combines TRBV12-3 or TRBV12-4 with TRBJ1-2; 10 nucleotides match TRBD1. The CDR3 length is 15 residues. After removal of 6 bases from V and 4 bases from J, the junction contained 8 bases not matched to a gene. CDR3 residues: CASRPRDRGLYGYTF. CDR3 bases: TGTGCCAGCAGGCCGAGGGACAGGGGTCTCTATGGCTACACCTTC.

This sequence joins TRBV7-9 and TRBJ1-4; no clear D gene. V was pared by 5 bases and J by 0 bases, with 10 bases between. The CDR3 has 15 residues. Germline assignment: CDR1 SEHNR and CDR2 FQNEAQ (reference sequence). In DNA, the CDR3 is TGTGCCAGCAGCACCGCGGCCACAACTAATGAAAAACTGTTTTTT. As protein: CASSTAATTNEKLFF.

J is TRBJ2-1 and V is TRBV11-2; 10 bases are a match to TRBD2. This CDR3 has 15 residues. CDR1 is SGHAT and CDR2 is FQNNGV in the germline V gene. Trimming at V came to 5 bases and at J to 8 bases, leaving 9 bases not matched to a gene. The CDR3 sequence: CASSPPSGSWHEQFF. The CDR3 DNA is TGTGCCAGCAGCCCCCCTAGCGGGAGTTGGCATGAGCAGTTCTTC.

V is TRBV5-1 and J is TRBJ1-2; 8 positions agree with TRBD1. CDR3 length: 15 residues. J gave up 5 bases and V 0 bases, and 6 bases lay outside the gene matches. The germline V gene encodes CDR1 SGHRS and CDR2 YFSETQ. CDR3 residues: CASSLGQGTSYGYTF. The CDR3 DNA sequence: TGCGCCAGCAGCTTGGGACAGGGGACCTCATATGGCTACACCTTC. Supplemented by reference TRBV5-1 and TRBJ1-2, the full variable domain reads KAGVTQTPRYLIKTRGQQVTLSCSPISGHRSVSWYQQTPGQGLQFLFEYFSETQRNKGNFPGRFSGRQFSNSRSEMNVSTLELGDSALYLCASSLGQGTSYGYTFGSGTRLTVV.

This clonotype appeared a few times. V is TRBV20-1 and J is TRBJ1-5; no clear D. Trimming removed 3 bases from V and 0 bases from J, with 12 bases in between. This CDR3 region has 15 residues. The V gene's germline CDR1 is DFQATT and CDR2 SNEGSKA (reference sequence). CDR3 amino acids: CSASPADYSNQPQHF. As DNA, the CDR3 is TGCAGTGCTAGTCCGGCGGATTATAGCAATCAGCCCCAGCATTTT.

This clonotype was observed a few times. The chain couples TRBV5-6 to TRBJ1-5; D not certain. This CDR3 contains 15 residues. The V and J ends lost 2 bases and 0 bases respectively, with 9 bases between them. Germline V gene data show CDR1 as SGHDT and CDR2 as YYEEEE. CDR3: CASSFGVYSNQPQHF. As DNA, the CDR3 is TGTGCCAGCAGCTTCGGCGTGTATAGCAATCAGCCCCAGCATTTT. The whole variable domain, remainder taken from reference TRBV5-6 and TRBJ1-5, is DAGVTQSPTHLIKTRGQQVTLRCSPKSGHDTVSWYQQALGQGPQFIFQYYEEEERQRGNFPDRFSGHQFPNYSSELNVNALLLGDSALYLCASSFGVYSNQPQHFGDGTRLSIL.

The chain uses TRBV2 and TRBJ2-3; D is possibly TRBD2 (5 bases). Deletions cut 2 bases from V and 2 bases from J, with 8 bases between. There are 14 residues in the CDR3. Germline V gene data show CDR1 as SNHLY and CDR2 as FYNNEI. The CDR3: CASSERGFTDTQYF. The CDR3 region has the DNA TGTGCCAGCAGTGAAAGAGGGTTCACAGATACGCAGTATTTT. Together with reference TRBV2 and TRBJ2-3, the CDR3 gives the full variable domain: EPEVTQTPSHQVTQMGQEVILRCVPISNHLYFYWYRQILGQKVEFLVSFYNNEISEKSEIFDDQFSVERPDGSNFTLKIRSTKLEDSAMYFCASSERGFTDTQYFGPGTRLTVL.

This clonotype showed up just a few times. The chain links TRBV6-1 to TRBJ1-2; D gene unclear. The CDR3 has 14 amino acids. Trimming pared 4 bases from V and 2 bases from J, leaving 11 bases between. Germline V gene sequence: CDR1 MNHNS, CDR2 SASEGT. CDR3 sequence: CASSAGRGNYGYTF. The CDR3 region has the DNA TGTGCCAGCAGTGCAGGACGGGGAAACTATGGCTACACCTTC.

This clonotype was seen ten or more times. The rearrangement uses TRBV27 and TRBJ1-3; D unclear. V was trimmed by 4 bases and J by 0 bases, leaving 4 bases between them. The V gene's germline CDR1 is MNHEY and CDR2 SMNVEV (reference sequence). The CDR3 loop spans 13 amino acids. CDR3 amino acids: CASSSHSGNTIYF. CDR3 nucleotide sequence: TGTGCCAGCAGTTCACACTCTGGAAACACCATATATTTT.

This clonotype has ten or more counts. The rearrangement uses TRBV7-9 and TRBJ2-2; 9 bases map to TRBD1. J lost 4 bases, V lost 5 bases, and 8 bases had no gene match. The CDR3 loop spans 16 amino acids. Germline CDR1 reads SEHNR; CDR2 reads FQNEAQ (reference sequence). The DNA of the CDR3 is TGTGCCAGCAGCCAACGGGACAGGGAGTTCACCGGGGAGCTGTTTTTT. As protein: CASSQRDREFTGELFF.

There are a few counts of this clonotype. V gene TRBV30 combines with J gene TRBJ1-2, with D tentatively TRBD1 (5 bases). CDR3 size: 15 residues. V was pared by 5 bases and J by 1 base, with 17 bases between. CDR1 GTSNPN and CDR2 SVGIG come from the germline V gene (reference sequence). DNA for the CDR3: TGTGCCTGGGGAGGTCTTGAGGGGAGTAACTATGGCTACACCTTC. It specifies CAWGGLEGSNYGYTF. Filled out from reference TRBV30 and TRBJ1-2, the complete variable domain reads SQTIHQWPATLVQPVGSPLSLECTVEGTSNPNLYWYRQAAGRGLQLLFYSVGIGQISSEVPQNLSASRPQDRQFILSSKKLLLSDSGFYLCAWGGLEGSNYGYTFGSGTRLTVV.

This chain uses TRBV20-1 with TRBJ1-2, with D possibly TRBD1 on 6 matching bases. Germline V gene lookup returns CDR1 DFQATT and CDR2 SNEGSKA (reference sequence). The CDR3 runs 15 residues. The ends were cut back, 0 bases at V and 7 bases at J, with 18 bases in the middle. In nucleotides, the CDR3 is TGCAGTGCTAGAGATCAGCCAGGGGATCTCATTGGCTACACCTTC. Residues: CSARDQPGDLIGYTF.

This clonotype was detected only a few times. The chain has TRBV20-1 and TRBJ1-2; D gene uncertain. V was shortened by 5 bases and J by 3 bases, with 13 bases between the two germline ends. Germline CDR1 reads DFQATT; CDR2 reads SNEGSKA (reference sequence). This CDR3 has 13 residues. The CDR3 coding sequence is TGCAGTGCTTCCGGAAGGGTCCACTATGGCTACACCTTC. The encoded protein is CSASGRVHYGYTF.

The rearrangement uses TRBV5-1 and TRBJ2-7; 7 bases align to TRBD2. The V segment lost 4 bases and the J segment 4 bases; nucleotides outside the gene matches: 17. In germline, CDR1 is SGHRS, CDR2 YFSETQ. This CDR3 has 17 residues. This CDR3 reads CASSERTGGRRDYEQYF. CDR3 DNA: TGCGCCAGCAGCGAGAGGACGGGAGGAAGGCGAGATTACGAGCAGTACTTC. The whole variable domain, remainder taken from reference TRBV5-1 and TRBJ2-7, is KAGVTQTPRYLIKTRGQQVTLSCSPISGHRSVSWYQQTPGQGLQFLFEYFSETQRNKGNFPGRFSGRQFSNSRSEMNVSTLELGDSALYLCASSERTGGRRDYEQYFGPGTRLTVT.

The J gene is TRBJ2-2, the V gene TRBV9; TRBD2 might be the D (6 bases). Per germline, CDR1 SGDLS and CDR2 YYNGEE. This CDR3 spans 15 amino acids. V lost 0 bases and J 1 base, leaving 7 bases between the germline ends. CDR3 region: CASSVDGRNTGELFF. The CDR3 DNA reads as TGTGCCAGCAGCGTAGACGGGAGGAACACCGGGGAGCTGTTTTTT.

The chain carries TRBV20-1 and TRBJ2-3; D is undetermined. Germline V gene sequence: CDR1 DFQATT, CDR2 SNEGSKA (reference sequence). Deletions cut 2 bases from V and 3 bases from J, with 3 bases between. The CDR3 consists of 11 residues. Written as DNA, the CDR3 is TGCAGTGCTAGAATAACAGATACGCAGTATTTT. Its translation: CSARITDTQYF.

This clonotype was detected many times. DNA of the CDR3: TGTGCCAGCAGCCCCGGCCTGGGACAGGGTGATGAAAAACTGTTTTTT. Amino acids: CASSPGLGQGDEKLFF. The genes are TRBV4-2 and TRBJ1-4, with 9 bases lining up with TRBD1. The CDR3 has 16 amino acids. J was trimmed by 6 bases and V by 4 bases; bases with no gene match: 9. Per the germline V gene, CDR1 is LGHNA and CDR2 is YNFKEQ.

This clonotype was recorded at least ten times. This chain uses TRBV20-1 with TRBJ2-2; D may be TRBD1 or TRBD2 (6 bases each). The germline V and J ends were trimmed by 2 bases and 5 bases, with 15 bases remaining between them. Germline loops: CDR1 DFQATT, CDR2 SNEGSKA (reference sequence). CDR3 length: 15 amino acids. CDR3: CSARSWGAGTGELFF. The CDR3 nucleotides read TGCAGTGCTAGAAGTTGGGGGGCTGGGACCGGGGAGCTGTTTTTT.

The genes are TRBV20-1 and TRBJ1-5; 7 bases are a match to TRBD1. The trim removed 5 bases at V and 5 bases at J, leaving 3 bases unmatched. Germline values: CDR1 DFQATT, CDR2 SNEGSKA (reference sequence). The CDR3 contains 12 residues. CDR3: CSADRAHQPQHF. DNA for the CDR3: TGCAGTGCTGACAGGGCTCATCAGCCCCAGCATTTT.

The chain has TRBV6-6 and TRBJ2-3; no reliable D call. Trimming stripped 0 bases from V and 0 bases from J, with 10 bases between. Germline values: CDR1 MNHNY, CDR2 SVGAGI (reference sequence). The CDR3 sequence is 16 residues long. CDR3 sequence (DNA): TGTGCCAGCAGTTACTCTGCGGCTAAAAGCACAGATACGCAGTATTTT. Its translation is CASSYSAAKSTDTQYF.

This clonotype was recorded many times. This sequence joins TRBV4-3 and TRBJ1-2; 8 nucleotides align to TRBD1. Germline CDR1 is LGHNA and CDR2 is YSLEER. The CDR3 consists of 15 residues. Trimming took 1 base from V and 2 from J; bases not matched to a gene: 3. In DNA, the CDR3 is TGCGCCAGCAGCCAAGGGACAGGGAACAACTATGGCTACACCTTC. Amino acid sequence: CASSQGTGNNYGYTF.

The V gene is TRBV28, the J gene TRBJ1-5; perhaps TRBD1 as D (5 bases). V lost 5 bases to trimming and J lost 0 bases, with 17 bases between them. Per germline, CDR1 MDHEN and CDR2 SYDVKM. The CDR3 is 17 residues long. The CDR3, as DNA: TGTGCCAGCAGTCCCCTCTTACAGGAATATAGCAATCAGCCCCAGCATTTT. Translation: CASSPLLQEYSNQPQHF.

The chain links TRBV5-1 to TRBJ2-3, with D possibly being TRBD2 (6 bases). In germline, CDR1 is SGHRS, CDR2 YFSETQ. V was cut by 3 bases and J by 4 bases, with 15 bases left in between. CDR3 length: 15 residues. In nucleotides, the CDR3 is TGCGCCAGCAGCTCGGATGGGACTTCGGCAGATACGCAGTATTTT. It translates to CASSSDGTSADTQYF.

This clonotype occurred many times. The chain employs TRBV6-4 and TRBJ2-2, with 7 bases lining up with TRBD1. V trimming: 3 bases; J trimming: 5 bases; junction bases outside the gene matches: 3. The CDR3 has 14 amino acids. Germline lookup yields CDR1 MRHNA and CDR2 SNTAGT. CDR3 amino acids: CASSDTGETGELFF. CDR3 DNA: TGTGCCAGCAGTGATACAGGGGAGACCGGGGAGCTGTTTTTT.

CDR3 sequence reads: CASSQGGPYEQYF. CDR3 bases: TGCGCCAGCAGCCAAGGGGGCCCCTACGAGCAGTACTTC. The chain couples TRBV4-1 to TRBJ2-7, with D perhaps matching TRBD1 (5 bases). The CDR3 is 13 residues long. Germline lookup yields CDR1 MGHRA and CDR2 YSYEKL. V was trimmed by 1 base and J by 2 bases, leaving 6 bases between them.

This clonotype was recorded a few times. This chain uses TRBV5-4 with TRBJ2-2; D gene uncertain. The germline V gene encodes CDR1 SGHNT and CDR2 YYREEE (reference sequence). The CDR3 has 14 residues. V lost 5 bases and J 2 bases, leaving 10 bases between the germline ends. The CDR3 coding sequence is TGTGCCAGCAGTTCGAGACACAACACCGGGGAGCTGTTTTTT. It specifies CASSSRHNTGELFF.

By share, this clonotype counts as medium-sized (0.01 to 0.1%). V is TRBV5-6 and J is TRBJ2-2; no clear D. Per the germline V gene, CDR1 is SGHDT and CDR2 is YYEEEE. The V end was cut by 3 bases, the J end by 1 base, with 7 bases between. This CDR3 is 14 amino acids long. The CDR3 sequence is CASSSIRNTGELFF. Written as DNA, the CDR3 is TGTGCCAGCAGCTCAATTAGGAACACCGGGGAGCTGTTTTTT.